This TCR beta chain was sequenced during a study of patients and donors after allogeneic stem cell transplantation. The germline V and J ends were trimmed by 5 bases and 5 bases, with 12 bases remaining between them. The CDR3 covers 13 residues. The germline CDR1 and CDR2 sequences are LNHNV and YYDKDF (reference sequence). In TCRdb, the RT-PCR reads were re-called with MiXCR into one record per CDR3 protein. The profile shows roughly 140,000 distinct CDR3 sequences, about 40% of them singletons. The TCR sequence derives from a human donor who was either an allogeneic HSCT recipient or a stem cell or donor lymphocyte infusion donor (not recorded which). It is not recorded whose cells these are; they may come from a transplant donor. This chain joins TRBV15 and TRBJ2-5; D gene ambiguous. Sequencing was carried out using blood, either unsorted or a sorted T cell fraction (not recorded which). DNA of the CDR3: TGTGCCACCAGCGGCCGGACCTTCGAGACCCAGTACTTC. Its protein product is CATSGRTFETQYF.